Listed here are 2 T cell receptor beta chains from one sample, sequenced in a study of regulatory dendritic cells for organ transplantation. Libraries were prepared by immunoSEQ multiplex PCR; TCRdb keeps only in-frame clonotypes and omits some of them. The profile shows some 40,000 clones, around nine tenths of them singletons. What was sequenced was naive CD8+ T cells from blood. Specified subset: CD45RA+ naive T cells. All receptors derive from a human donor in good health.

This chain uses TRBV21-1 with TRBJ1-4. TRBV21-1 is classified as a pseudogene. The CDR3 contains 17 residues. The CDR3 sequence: CASSKHGRGGTNEKLFF. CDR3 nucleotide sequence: TGTGCCAGCAGCAAACATGGTCGCGGGGGCACTAATGAAAAACTGTTTTTT.

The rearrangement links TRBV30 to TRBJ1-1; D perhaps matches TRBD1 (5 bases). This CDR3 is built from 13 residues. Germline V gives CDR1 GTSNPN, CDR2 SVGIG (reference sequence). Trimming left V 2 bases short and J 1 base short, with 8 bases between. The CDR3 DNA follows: TGTGCCTGGAGTTCGCAGGGGAACACTGAAGCTTTCTTT. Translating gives CAWSSQGNTEAFF.